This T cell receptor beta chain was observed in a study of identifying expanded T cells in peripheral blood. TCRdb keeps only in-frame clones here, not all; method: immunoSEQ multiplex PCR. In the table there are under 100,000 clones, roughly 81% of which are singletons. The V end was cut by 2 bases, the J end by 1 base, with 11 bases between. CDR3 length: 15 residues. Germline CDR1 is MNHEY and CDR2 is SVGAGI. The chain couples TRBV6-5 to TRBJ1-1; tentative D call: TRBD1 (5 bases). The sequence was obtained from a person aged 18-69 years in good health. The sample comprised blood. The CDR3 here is CASSYSPTGNTEAFF. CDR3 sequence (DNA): TGTGCCAGCAGTTACAGCCCAACAGGGAACACTGAAGCTTTCTTT.